This passage covers 15 T cell receptor beta chains from one sample sequenced in a study of T cells after yellow fever vaccination. Each CDR3 protein gets one entry after TCRdb re-called the 5' RACE reads with MiXCR. This table has roughly 49,000 distinct CDR3 sequences, 6% to 8% appearing once. This specimen was CD8+ T cells sorted from PBMCs, taken around 14 days after the first yellow fever vaccination. Receptors were obtained from a man aged 18 to 30 who received the YFV17D yellow fever vaccine.

Comment on this clonotype: A much larger clone is a single base away; this may be a read error. In DNA, the CDR3 is TGCGGCAGCAGCCAAGGGACCTATTCCTACAATGAGCAGTTCTTC. Its protein product is CGSSQGTYSYNEQFF. The chain carries TRBV4-3 and TRBJ2-1; D is tentatively TRBD1 or TRBD2 (5 bases each). The CDR3 runs to 15 residues. CDR1 and CDR2 from the germline V gene are LGHNA and YSLEER.

This clonotype was detected a few times. This chain connects TRBV6-5 to TRBJ2-7; no clear D gene. This CDR3 spans 14 amino acids. Trimming took off 2 bases at V and 2 bases at J, with 10 bases between the two ends. Germline V gene lookup returns CDR1 MNHEY and CDR2 SVGAGI. CDR3 nucleotides: TGTGCCAGCAGTTACAGGGTCACGGCCTACGAGCAGTACTTC. Protein: CASSYRVTAYEQYF.

This clonotype has ten or more counts. The chain recombines TRBV19 with TRBJ1-2; D not resolved. V was clipped by 7 bases and J by 7 bases, with 7 bases between them. CDR1 is LNHDA and CDR2 is SQIVND in the germline V gene (reference sequence). CDR3 size: 10 residues. In nucleotides, the CDR3 is TGTGCCAGTAAGGGAGGTGGCTACACCTTC. It yields the protein CASKGGGYTF.

The sample holds many counts of this clonotype. The J gene is TRBJ2-7, the V gene TRBV7-9, with 8 bases lining up with TRBD1. Per germline, CDR1 SEHNR and CDR2 FQNEAQ (reference sequence). The CDR3 totals 14 residues. The V segment lost 1 base and the J segment 4 bases; nucleotides outside the gene matches: 3. The DNA for the CDR3 is TGTGCCAGCAGCTTAGGGACAGGGATTTACGAGCAGTACTTC. Translated, it gives CASSLGTGIYEQYF.

This clonotype was seen repeatedly, ten times or more. The chain joins TRBV3-1 to TRBJ2-5, with a weak D call TRBD1 (6 bases). Germline CDR1 is LGHDT and CDR2 is YNNKEL (reference sequence). With 0 bases removed from V and 4 bases from J, the gap between germline ends came to 9 bases. This CDR3 contains 14 residues. Here the CDR3 reads CASSQEGGTETQYF. The CDR3 nucleotides read TGTGCCAGCAGCCAAGAAGGGGGAACAGAGACCCAGTACTTC.

This clonotype was observed at least ten times. The chain recombines TRBV29-1 with TRBJ1-1; no clear D gene. V gave up 4 bases and J gave up 8 bases, with 11 bases separating them. This CDR3 has 11 amino acids. The germline V gene encodes CDR1 SQVTM and CDR2 ANQGSEA. The CDR3 sequence: CSVVGFQEAFF. The CDR3 DNA is TGCAGCGTTGTTGGGTTTCAGGAAGCTTTCTTT.

The chain recombines TRBV5-4 with TRBJ2-7; D is possibly TRBD2 (6 bases). Germline V gene lookup returns CDR1 SGHNT and CDR2 YYREEE (reference sequence). V was trimmed by 9 bases and J by 2 bases, leaving 15 bases between them. There are 13 residues in the CDR3. CDR3 DNA sequence: TGTGCCATGGGCTTGTGGGGGGCCTACGAGCAGTACTTC. It is translated as CAMGLWGAYEQYF.

This clonotype was recorded at least ten times. The chain has TRBV27 and TRBJ2-7, with 7 bases aligning to TRBD2. The germline gives CDR1 MNHEY, CDR2 SMNVEV (reference sequence). The CDR3 totals 13 residues. V trimming: 0 bases; J trimming: 5 bases; junction bases outside the gene matches: 1. The CDR3 sequence: CASSLSGGDEQYV. The CDR3 bases are TGTGCCAGCAGTTTATCGGGAGGGGACGAGCAGTACGTC.

This clonotype was observed a handful of times. The rearrangement uses TRBV27 and TRBJ2-3; 7 nucleotides agree with TRBD2. CDR1 is MNHEY, CDR2 SMNVEV, per germline (reference sequence). The CDR3 length is 15 residues. J gave up 0 bases and V 4 bases, and 4 bases lay outside the gene matches. CDR3 loop: CASSWEGSSTDTQYF. In DNA form, the CDR3 reads TGTGCCAGCAGTTGGGAGGGTTCTAGCACAGATACGCAGTATTTT.

Points on this clonotype: A much larger clone lies a single base off, so this may be a read error. This chain uses TRBV5-5 with TRBJ2-1, with D unresolved. The ends were cut back, 2 bases at V and 0 bases at J, with 15 bases in the middle. Germline assignment: CDR1 SGHKS and CDR2 YYEKEE (reference sequence). CDR3 size: 17 residues. DNA for the CDR3: TGTGCCAGCAGCTTTTTTAATCTCCAGAGCTCCTACAATGAGCAGTTCTTC. Protein sequence: CASSFFNLQSSYNEQFF.

This clonotype was recorded many times. The J gene is TRBJ2-7, the V gene TRBV10-2, with D tentatively TRBD1 (6 bases). The germline CDR1 and CDR2 sequences are WSHSY and SAAADI. Trimming pared 4 bases from V and 4 bases from J, leaving 11 bases between. The CDR3 is 13 residues long. The CDR3, as DNA: TGCGCCAGCAGTGGAGGGGGTTCTTACGAGCAGTACTTC. It encodes CASSGGGSYEQYF.

Many counts were recorded for this clonotype. The chain recombines TRBV9 with TRBJ2-1, with D possibly matching TRBD2 (7 bases). The CDR3 is made up of 15 amino acids. Trimming removed 3 bases from V and 4 bases from J, with 14 bases in between. Germline V gives CDR1 SGDLS, CDR2 YYNGEE. The CDR3 is CASSERGGRYNEQFF. Here the CDR3 DNA reads TGTGCCAGCAGCGAAAGGGGGGGAAGGTACAATGAGCAGTTCTTC.

This clonotype was recorded many times. The chain couples TRBV24-1 to TRBJ2-5, with a tentative D call TRBD1 (6 bases). The V and J ends lost 4 bases and 1 base respectively, with 9 bases between them. The CDR3 sequence is 14 residues long. Germline CDR1 is KGHDR and CDR2 is SFDVKD. The CDR3 nucleotides read TGTGCCACCAGTGAAAGCAGGGGCCAAGAGACCCAGTACTTC. This encodes CATSESRGQETQYF.

This clonotype showed up many times. V is TRBV5-6 and J is TRBJ1-1, with no clear D. This CDR3 spans 16 amino acids. Trimming took 5 bases from V and 0 from J, leaving 17 bases between them. Germline values: CDR1 SGHDT, CDR2 YYEEEE. CDR3 sequence reads: CASRPGVGSMNTEAFF. The DNA for the CDR3 is TGTGCCAGCAGGCCTGGGGTGGGCAGTATGAACACTGAAGCTTTCTTT.

Many counts were recorded for this clonotype. Here the CDR3 reads CASSYDGDTYYNEQFF. In DNA form, the CDR3 reads TGTGCCAGCAGTTACGATGGGGACACATACTACAATGAGCAGTTCTTC. The V gene is TRBV6-2 or TRBV6-3, the J gene TRBJ2-1; D is possibly TRBD1 (6 bases). Looked up from germline, CDR1 is MNHEY and CDR2 is SVGEGT. Trimming took 2 bases from V and 3 from J, leaving 14 bases between them. The CDR3 covers 16 residues.